This TCR beta chain was identified in a study of CD8 T cells in ankylosing spondylitis. The germline gives CDR1 SGHDT, CDR2 YYEEEE. V lost 4 bases and J 9 bases, leaving 14 bases between the germline ends. This CDR3 spans 13 amino acids. TCRdb analysed the 5' RACE reads with MiXCR anew, one entry per CDR3 protein. The sample has over 150,000 distinct CDR3 sequences, 18% seen once. To note about this clonotype: Its antigen is not known.

The study, taken as a whole, reports: In synovial fluid and blood from reactive arthritis, some motif variants were previously reported. Disease-linked clones reportedly concentrated significantly in matched ankylosing spondylitis synovial fluid.

The chain links TRBV5-6 to TRBJ2-1, with a possible D match to TRBD2 (7 bases). The source is a male donor aged 10-35 years with ankylosing spondylitis or in good health (not recorded which). The sequencing sample was made of blood, either unsorted or a sorted T cell fraction (not recorded which). The CDR3 DNA reads as TGTGCCAGCAGCAGGGGGGGAATTGTTGAGCAGTTCTTC. Its protein is CASSRGGIVEQFF. The full variable domain, rest sourced from reference TRBV5-6 and TRBJ2-1, is DAGVTQSPTHLIKTRGQQVTLRCSPKSGHDTVSWYQQALGQGPQFIFQYYEEEERQRGNFPDRFSGHQFPNYSSELNVNALLLGDSALYLCASSRGGIVEQFFGPGTRLTVL.